These 29 T cell receptor beta chains were sequenced from one sample in a study of blood T cell repertoires in COVID-19. Generated by immunoSEQ multiplex PCR, the TCRdb table keeps only in-frame clones and is missing some. Of around 400,000 clones in the sample, roughly 86% were seen once. Specimen: peripheral blood. The source of these receptors is a woman aged 55-70 years with COVID-19, enrolled during active disease.

This clone was counted only a few times. The genes are TRBV7-2 and TRBJ1-5; the D gene is possibly TRBD1 (6 bases). Per germline, CDR1 SGHTA and CDR2 FQGNSA. The CDR3 length is 14 residues. Trimming left V 2 bases short and J 3 bases short, with 8 bases between. The CDR3 loop is CASSLTGPNQPQHF. The DNA of the CDR3 is TGTGCCAGCAGCTTAACAGGGCCCAATCAGCCCCAGCATTTT.

The gene calls are TRBV30 and TRBJ2-2; 9 positions match TRBD1. J was trimmed by 6 bases and V by 5 bases; bases with no gene match: 10. Germline values: CDR1 GTSNPN, CDR2 SVGIG (reference sequence). This CDR3 is built from 15 residues. Written as DNA, the CDR3 is TGTGCCTGGCACTTAAGAGGACAGGGGCCCGGGGAGCTGTTTTTT. It codes for CAWHLRGQGPGELFF.

Of note for this clone: Within the sample, other DNA sequences also encode this same CDR3. CDR3 DNA: TGTGCCAGCAGCTTAGGCCAGAACACCGGGGAGCTGTTTTTT. Residues: CASSLGQNTGELFF. This chain links TRBV7-3 with TRBJ2-2; no definite D call. V gave up 2 bases and J gave up 1 base, with 5 bases separating them. This CDR3 has 14 amino acids. Germline-derived CDR1 and CDR2 are SGHTA and FQGTGA.

The chain carries TRBV2 and TRBJ1-1; D is ambiguous. The V gene lost 7 bases and the J gene lost 2 bases, with 17 bases spanning the gap. This CDR3 has 15 residues. CDR1 is SNHLY and CDR2 is FYNNEI in the germline V gene. CDR3 sequence (DNA): TGTGCCAGCAAACAGTATTTTTCCCCAAACACTGAAGCTTTCTTT. It specifies CASKQYFSPNTEAFF. Complete variable domain (other parts from reference TRBV2 and TRBJ1-1): EPEVTQTPSHQVTQMGQEVILRCVPISNHLYFYWYRQILGQKVEFLVSFYNNEISEKSEIFDDQFSVERPDGSNFTLKIRSTKLEDSAMYFCASKQYFSPNTEAFFGQGTRLTVV.

The V gene is TRBV6-4, the J gene TRBJ1-1, with a possible D match to TRBD1 (5 bases). The CDR3 totals 15 residues. The germline CDR1 and CDR2 sequences are MRHNA and SNTAGT. Trimming left V 5 bases short and J 1 base short, with 14 bases between. The CDR3: CASSRTHEGNTEAFF. The CDR3 bases are TGTGCCAGCAGTAGGACACACGAAGGGAACACTGAAGCTTTCTTT.

This clone appeared a few times. The DNA of the CDR3 is TGCGCCAGCAGCCAAGAAGTACAGCCGATCTATGGCTACACCTTC. Its translation is CASSQEVQPIYGYTF. This chain links TRBV4-1 with TRBJ1-2, with D unclear. This CDR3 region has 15 residues. V was pared by 0 bases and J by 4 bases, with 12 bases between. Germline CDR1 and CDR2: MGHRA and YSYEKL.

CDR3 region: CASTPLWGGAYEQYF. CDR3 bases: TGTGCCAGCACCCCCCTGTGGGGGGGGGCCTACGAGCAGTACTTC. This chain links TRBV6-2 or TRBV6-3 with TRBJ2-7, with 7 bases aligning to TRBD2. Germline V lookup: CDR1 MNHEY, CDR2 SVGEGT. V lost 7 bases, J lost 2 bases, and 11 bases stayed unmatched. CDR3 length: 15 amino acids.

This sequence joins TRBV30 and TRBJ2-7, with D perhaps TRBD2 (6 bases). The V gene lost 0 bases and the J gene lost 2 bases, with 11 bases spanning the gap. Germline lookup yields CDR1 GTSNPN and CDR2 SVGIG (reference sequence). The CDR3 is made up of 14 amino acids. The CDR3 DNA is TGTGCCTGGAGTGTAGGAGGGCCGGCCTACGAGCAGTACTTC. Its protein product is CAWSVGGPAYEQYF.

The genes are TRBV9 and TRBJ2-2, with 7 positions matching TRBD2. This CDR3 contains 14 residues. With 0 bases clipped from V and 4 bases from J, the junction kept 0 bases outside the gene matches. Germline CDR1 reads SGDLS; CDR2 reads YYNGEE. The chain's CDR3 is CASSVGLATGELFF. In DNA form, the CDR3 reads TGTGCCAGCAGCGTAGGACTAGCCACCGGGGAGCTGTTTTTT.

The J gene is TRBJ1-5, the V gene TRBV10-3; 7 bases agree with TRBD1. CDR3 size: 15 residues. The V segment lost 3 bases and the J segment 7 bases; nucleotides outside the gene matches: 9. Germline CDR1 and CDR2: ENHRY and SYGVKD. The CDR3 nucleotides are TGTGCCATCAGTGACCCAGGACAGGCAGGACAGCCCCAGCATTTT. The encoded protein is CAISDPGQAGQPQHF.

The chain carries TRBV28 and TRBJ2-2; TRBD1 agrees at 9 bases. This CDR3 contains 16 residues. J lost 4 bases, V lost 9 bases, and 12 bases had no gene match. Germline CDR1 MDHEN, CDR2 SYDVKM. CDR3 bases: TGTGCCAGTCTCGGGACAGGGTTTTTTTTCACCGGGGAGCTGTTTTTT. Its translation is CASLGTGFFFTGELFF.

This chain's CDR3 is CASSLLGANTEAFF. The CDR3 bases are TGTGCCAGCAGCTTACTGGGGGCGAACACTGAAGCTTTCTTT. The J gene is TRBJ1-1, the V gene TRBV7-9; D is perhaps TRBD1 (6 bases). Germline lookup yields CDR1 SEHNR and CDR2 FQNEAQ (reference sequence). Trimming left V 2 bases short and J 1 base short, with 8 bases between. The CDR3 sequence is 14 residues long. Based on the CDR3 plus reference TRBV7-9 and TRBJ1-1, the full variable domain is DTGVSQNPRHKITKRGQNVTFRCDPISEHNRLYWYRQTLGQGPEFLTYFQNEAQLEKSRLLSDRFSAERPKGSFSTLEIQRTEQGDSAMYLCASSLLGANTEAFFGQGTRLTVV.

The chain links TRBV28 to TRBJ2-5; TRBD1 matches 8 bases. The junction had 8 bases not matched to a gene; V was cut back by 5 bases and J by 3 bases. The CDR3 loop spans 15 amino acids. Germline V gene lookup returns CDR1 MDHEN and CDR2 SYDVKM. CDR3 nucleotide sequence: TGTGCCAGCAGTGGTCAGGGGGCGAATGAAGAGACCCAGTACTTC. It is translated as CASSGQGANEETQYF. Filled out from reference TRBV28 and TRBJ2-5, the complete variable domain reads DVKVTQSSRYLVKRTGEKVFLECVQDMDHENMFWYRQDPGLGLRLIYFSYDVKMKEKGDIPEGYSVSREKKERFSLILESASTNQTSMYLCASSGQGANEETQYFGPGTRLLVL.

This clone showed up just once. V is TRBV18 and J is TRBJ1-2, with a possible D match to TRBD1 (6 bases). The CDR3 contains 12 residues. Germline lookup yields CDR1 KGHSH and CDR2 LQKENI. V lost 6 bases to trimming and J lost 6 bases, with 11 bases between them. The CDR3 coding sequence is TGTGCCAGCTCCTTAGCAGGGGATGGCTACACCTTC. Translation gives CASSLAGDGYTF.

The chain employs TRBV9 and TRBJ1-6, with 10 bases matching TRBD1. CDR1 and CDR2 (germline): SGDLS, YYNGEE. V dropped 5 bases and J dropped 10; count of bases not matched to a gene: 6. The CDR3 runs 14 residues. This chain's CDR3 is CASSRDRGGSPLHF. CDR3 in DNA: TGTGCCAGCAGTCGGGACAGGGGAGGCTCACCCCTCCACTTT. Looking up the rest from reference TRBV9 and TRBJ1-6 gives the full variable domain: DSGVTQTPKHLITATGQRVTLRCSPRSGDLSVYWYQQSLDQGLQFLIQYYNGEERAKGNILERFSAQQFPDLHSELNLSSLELGDSALYFCASSRDRGGSPLHFGNGTRLTVT.

The chain carries TRBV18 and TRBJ2-2; possibly TRBD1 for D (5 bases). Germline values: CDR1 KGHSH, CDR2 LQKENI. CDR3 length: 15 amino acids. Between the trimmed V and J ends, which lost 3 bases and 1 base, there was a span of 9 bases. CDR3: CASSPYTGNTGELFF. The CDR3 DNA is TGTGCCAGCTCACCTTATACAGGGAACACCGGGGAGCTGTTTTTT.

The chain has TRBV5-8 and TRBJ1-3; D is possibly TRBD1 (5 bases). The V gene's germline CDR1 is SGHTS and CDR2 YDEGEE. Trimming stripped 0 bases from V and 0 bases from J, with 19 bases between. The CDR3 extends over 19 amino acids. For the CDR3, the DNA is TGTGCCAGCAGCTTGGTAGGCTGGGTGGACACCGGCTCTGGAAACACCATATATTTT. Translating gives CASSLVGWVDTGSGNTIYF.

This chain uses TRBV11-2 with TRBJ2-5; perhaps TRBD1 as D (5 bases). From germline, CDR1 is SGHAT and CDR2 FQNNGV. The germline V and J ends were trimmed by 5 bases and 2 bases, with 15 bases remaining between them. The CDR3 is made up of 15 amino acids. DNA of the CDR3: TGTGCCAGCAGCCAAGTACTGAGACAGCAAGAGACCCAGTACTTC. It encodes CASSQVLRQQETQYF.

This clone was seen more than once but under ten times. The chain has TRBV6-5 and TRBJ2-2; TRBD1 matches at 7 bases. Germline CDR1 is MNHEY and CDR2 is SVGAGI. The V and J ends lost 5 bases and 7 bases, in that order; junction bases with no gene match: 7. The CDR3 extends over 14 amino acids. CDR3 sequence: CASSTDRAIGELFF. DNA of the CDR3: TGTGCCAGCAGTACAGACAGGGCCATCGGGGAGCTGTTTTTT.

The V gene is TRBV3-1 (or the pseudogene TRBV3-2), the J gene TRBJ1-5; 7 nucleotides match TRBD1. The CDR3 sequence is 14 residues long. With V trimmed by 4 bases and J by 2 bases, 2 bases remained unmatched. CDR1 and CDR2 (germline): LGHDT, YNNKEL (reference sequence). CDR3 coding DNA: TGTGCCAGCAGCCGTACAGGGGGCAATCAGCCCCAGCATTTT. It yields the protein CASSRTGGNQPQHF.

For this clone: Other DNA sequences in this sample translate to the same CDR3. J is TRBJ1-2 and V is TRBV9; D is possibly TRBD1 (5 bases). CDR1 is SGDLS and CDR2 is YYNGEE in the germline V gene. Trimming removed 3 bases from V and 4 bases from J, with 10 bases in between. This CDR3 spans 13 amino acids. The CDR3 loop is CASSAGTAYGYTF. CDR3 bases: TGTGCCAGCAGCGCCGGGACTGCCTATGGCTACACCTTC.

This clone has only a few counts. The J gene is TRBJ1-2, the V gene TRBV20-1; D call uncertain. The CDR3 is 11 residues long. Germline V gives CDR1 DFQATT, CDR2 SNEGSKA (reference sequence). Trimming took 2 bases from V and 5 from J, leaving 6 bases between them. This CDR3 reads CSARRQYGYTF. CDR3 DNA: TGCAGTGCTAGAAGACAATATGGCTACACCTTC.

This clone was counted a single time. The V call is TRBV12-3 or TRBV12-4, the J call TRBJ2-1, with 8 bases aligning to TRBD2. Trimming took 11 bases from V and 6 from J; bases not matched to a gene: 9. This CDR3 spans 13 amino acids. CDR3 sequence reads: CASGAGATNEQFF. DNA for the CDR3: TGTGCCTCTGGAGCGGGGGCCACCAATGAGCAGTTCTTC.

The chain links TRBV14 to TRBJ2-7, with D uncertain. The CDR3 has 12 amino acids. Trimming cost V 4 bases and J 3 bases, with 7 bases left between them. Germline CDR1 reads SGHDN; CDR2 reads FVKESK. In DNA, the CDR3 is TGTGCCAGCAGCCGAGGATTCTACGAGCAGTACTTC. Residues: CASSRGFYEQYF.

The chain combines TRBV9 with TRBJ1-2; D is undetermined. Germline CDR1 is SGDLS and CDR2 is YYNGEE. CDR3 length equals 14 residues. Trimming removed 4 bases from V and 2 bases from J, with 12 bases in between. CDR3 amino acids: CASSPLGTNYGYTF. CDR3 bases: TGTGCCAGCAGCCCCCTAGGTACAAACTATGGCTACACCTTC. The whole variable domain, filled in from reference TRBV9 and TRBJ1-2, reads DSGVTQTPKHLITATGQRVTLRCSPRSGDLSVYWYQQSLDQGLQFLIQYYNGEERAKGNILERFSAQQFPDLHSELNLSSLELGDSALYFCASSPLGTNYGYTFGSGTRLTVV.

The rearrangement joins TRBV24-1 to TRBJ2-1; 9 bases are a match to TRBD1. V shed 2 bases, J shed 4 bases, and the junction held 8 bases outside the gene matches. This CDR3 has 17 residues. Germline CDR1 reads KGHDR; CDR2 reads SFDVKD. The CDR3 here is CATSDSGQGTLYNEQFF. CDR3 nucleotide sequence: TGTGCCACCAGTGATTCCGGACAGGGGACATTATACAATGAGCAGTTCTTC.

There are a few counts of this clone. This chain links TRBV7-9 with TRBJ2-3; D gene ambiguous. CDR3 length: 12 residues. V was shortened by 3 bases and J by 3 bases, with 4 bases between the two germline ends. CDR1 is SEHNR and CDR2 is FQNEAQ in the germline V gene (reference sequence). DNA for the CDR3: TGTGCCAGCAGCTTGTCTACAGATACGCAGTATTTT. Translation gives CASSLSTDTQYF.

V gene TRBV2 combines with J gene TRBJ1-1, with D tentatively TRBD1 (6 bases). CDR1 SNHLY and CDR2 FYNNEI come from the germline V gene. CDR3 length: 14 residues. V lost 2 bases, J lost 4 bases, and 11 bases lay in between. DNA for the CDR3: TGTGCCAGCAGTGAACAAACAGGGCCCACTGAAGCTTTCTTT. Protein product: CASSEQTGPTEAFF.

The genes are TRBV4-1 and TRBJ1-1; 10 bases agree with TRBD1. CDR1 and CDR2 from the germline V gene are MGHRA and YSYEKL. J gave up 5 bases and V 5 bases, and 8 bases lay outside the gene matches. The CDR3 length is 15 residues. CDR3 amino acids: CASSTRQGALTEAFF. CDR3 nucleotide sequence: TGCGCCAGCAGCACTCGACAGGGGGCTTTAACTGAAGCTTTCTTT.